The next 3 T cell receptor beta chains were all read from a single sample in a study of neurological immune-mediated disorders (dated by TCRdb to the late 2010s). Library prep was done by 5' RACE. The sequencing machine was an Illumina HiSeq 2500. TCRdb itself trimmed the public reads at Q25 with fastp, ran MiXCR and retained productive beta chains. Entries that share a CDR3 protein sequence are merged under the most common genes and DNA. This sample holds tens of thousands of distinct CDR3 sequences; about 13% were observed only once. Around 2.3% of the sample is taken by the ten largest. The time point label of this sample denotes: longitudinal time-point 2. Sequencing used PBMCs. The receptors shown here come from a woman aged 40 to 49 in good health.

This clonotype was seen ten or more times. The V call is TRBV20-1, the J call TRBJ2-1; D may correspond to TRBD1 or TRBD2 (6 bases each). Per germline, CDR1 DFQATT and CDR2 SNEGSKA (reference sequence). The ends were cut back, 6 bases at V and 0 bases at J, with 15 bases in the middle. CDR3 length: 15 amino acids. CDR3: CSAHSGATSYNEQFF. The CDR3 DNA reads TGCAGTGCCCACTCGGGGGCGACCTCCTACAATGAGCAGTTCTTC.

At least ten counts were recorded for this clonotype. The V call is TRBV6-2 or TRBV6-3, the J call TRBJ2-5; 8 bases line up with TRBD2. Germline CDR1 and CDR2: MNHEY and SVGEGT. This CDR3 spans 15 amino acids. With V trimmed by 7 bases and J by 5 bases, 12 bases remained unmatched. The CDR3 spells CASTRERELGETQYF. As DNA, the CDR3 is TGTGCCAGCACCAGAGAGCGGGAGCTTGGGGAGACCCAGTACTTC.

This clonotype was seen many times. This sequence joins TRBV10-2 and TRBJ2-3; the match to TRBD2 covers 7 bases. The CDR3 length is 13 residues. CDR1 is WSHSY and CDR2 is SAAADI in the germline V gene. With V trimmed by 7 bases and J by 6 bases, 7 bases remained unmatched. CDR3 DNA: TGCGCCAGCAATTGGGCGGGAGCCGATACGCAGTATTTT. This codes for CASNWAGADTQYF.